The clone carrying this TCR beta chain was counted a few times. The rectum was sampled with one to two pinch biopsies at colonoscopy. No immunosuppressive drugs were given to ulcerative colitis patients before diagnostic colonoscopy. V shed 8 bases and J shed 0 bases, with 10 bases lying between them. Germline loops: CDR1 MNHEY, CDR2 SVGAGI. The CDR3 runs 13 residues. The source of the sample is a study of pediatric ulcerative colitis. Generated by immunoSEQ multiplex PCR, the TCRdb table keeps only in-frame clones and is missing some. The sample consists of about 36,000 clones, less than 80% of them appearing once.

This sequence joins TRBV6-5 and TRBJ1-1; no clear D. The sample taken for sequencing was gut tissue. This clonotype was sampled from a boy between 10 and 17 years old with moderate ulcerative colitis. Here the CDR3 reads CASCQNMNTEAFF. The CDR3 nucleotides read TGTGCCAGCTGTCAGAACATGAACACTGAAGCTTTCTTT.